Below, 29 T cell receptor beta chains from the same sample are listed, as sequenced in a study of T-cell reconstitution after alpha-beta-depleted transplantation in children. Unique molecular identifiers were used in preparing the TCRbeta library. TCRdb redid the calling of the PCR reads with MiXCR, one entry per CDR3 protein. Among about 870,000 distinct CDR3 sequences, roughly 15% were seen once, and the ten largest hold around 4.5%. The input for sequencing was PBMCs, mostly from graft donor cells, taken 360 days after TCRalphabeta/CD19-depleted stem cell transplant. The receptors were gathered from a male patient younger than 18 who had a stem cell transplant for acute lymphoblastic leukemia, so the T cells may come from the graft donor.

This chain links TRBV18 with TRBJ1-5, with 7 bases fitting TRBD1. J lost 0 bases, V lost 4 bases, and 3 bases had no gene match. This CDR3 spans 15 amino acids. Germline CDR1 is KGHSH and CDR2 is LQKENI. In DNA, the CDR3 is TGTGCCAGCTCACAGACAGGGTATAGCAATCAGCCCCAGCATTTT. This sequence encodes CASSQTGYSNQPQHF.

The CDR3 bases are TGTGCCATACAGGCGATAGTTAACACCGGGGAGCTGTTTTTT. Translated: CAIQAIVNTGELFF. V and J are TRBV15 and TRBJ2-2, with D maybe TRBD1 (5 bases). This CDR3 spans 14 amino acids. The V gene lost 10 bases and the J gene lost 2 bases, with 14 bases spanning the gap. Germline loops: CDR1 LNHNV, CDR2 YYDKDF (reference sequence).

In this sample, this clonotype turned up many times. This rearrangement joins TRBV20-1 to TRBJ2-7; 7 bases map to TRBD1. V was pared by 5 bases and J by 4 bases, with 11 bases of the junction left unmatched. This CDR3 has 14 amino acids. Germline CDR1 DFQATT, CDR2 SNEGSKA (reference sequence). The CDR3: CSAPPFSRGYEQYF. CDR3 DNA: TGCAGTGCTCCCCCCTTTTCCAGGGGGTACGAGCAGTACTTC.

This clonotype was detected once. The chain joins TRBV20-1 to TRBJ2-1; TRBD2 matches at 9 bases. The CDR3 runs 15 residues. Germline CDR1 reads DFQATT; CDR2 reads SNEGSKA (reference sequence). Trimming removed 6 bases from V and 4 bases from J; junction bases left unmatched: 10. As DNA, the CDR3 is TGCAGTGCCATAGAGGCGGGACTAGCATACAATGAGCAGTTCTTC. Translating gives CSAIEAGLAYNEQFF.

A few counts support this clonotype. CDR3 residues: CASSLRQVFIYEQYF. The DNA of the CDR3 is TGTGCCAGCAGCTTACGCCAGGTTTTCATCTACGAGCAGTACTTC. The chain has TRBV7-2 and TRBJ2-7, with D unclear. Germline V gene lookup returns CDR1 SGHTA and CDR2 FQGNSA. CDR3 length equals 15 residues. With 2 bases removed from V and 3 bases from J, the gap between germline ends came to 14 bases.

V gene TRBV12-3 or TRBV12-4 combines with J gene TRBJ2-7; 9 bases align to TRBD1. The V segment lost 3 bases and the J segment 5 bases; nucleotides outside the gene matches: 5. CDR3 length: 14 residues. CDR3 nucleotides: TGTGCCAGCAGTTTTGGGACAGGGAGTCACGAGCAGTACTTC. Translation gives CASSFGTGSHEQYF.

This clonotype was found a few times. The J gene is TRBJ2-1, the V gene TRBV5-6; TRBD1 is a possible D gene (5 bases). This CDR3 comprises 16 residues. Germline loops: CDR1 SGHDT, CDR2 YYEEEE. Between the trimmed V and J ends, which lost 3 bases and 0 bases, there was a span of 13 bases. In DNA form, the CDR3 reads TGTGCCAGCAGCTACAGACAGACGAGCTCCTACAATGAGCAGTTCTTC. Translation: CASSYRQTSSYNEQFF.

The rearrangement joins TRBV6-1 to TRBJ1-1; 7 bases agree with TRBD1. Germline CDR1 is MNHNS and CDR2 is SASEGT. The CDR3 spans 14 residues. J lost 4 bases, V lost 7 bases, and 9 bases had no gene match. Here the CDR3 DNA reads TGTGCCAGCACCCGAGACAGGGCGGCCACTGAAGCTTTCTTT. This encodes CASTRDRAATEAFF.

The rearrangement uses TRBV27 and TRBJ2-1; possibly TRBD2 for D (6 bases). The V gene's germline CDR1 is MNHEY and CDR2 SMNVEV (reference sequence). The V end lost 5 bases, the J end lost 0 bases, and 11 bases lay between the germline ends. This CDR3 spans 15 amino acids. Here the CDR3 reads CASSLLEGSYNEQFF. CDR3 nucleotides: TGTGCCAGCAGTCTCCTGGAGGGCTCCTACAATGAGCAGTTCTTC.

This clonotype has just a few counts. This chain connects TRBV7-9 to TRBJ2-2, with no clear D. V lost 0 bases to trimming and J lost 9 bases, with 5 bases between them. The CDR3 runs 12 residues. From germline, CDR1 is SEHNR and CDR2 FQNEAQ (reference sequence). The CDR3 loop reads CASSLAERELFF. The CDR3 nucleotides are TGTGCCAGCAGCTTAGCGGAACGGGAGCTGTTTTTT.

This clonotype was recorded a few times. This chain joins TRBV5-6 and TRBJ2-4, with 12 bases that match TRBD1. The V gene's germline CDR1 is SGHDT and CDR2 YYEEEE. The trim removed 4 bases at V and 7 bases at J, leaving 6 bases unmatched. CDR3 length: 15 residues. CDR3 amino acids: CASSLGTGGRNIQYF. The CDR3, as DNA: TGTGCCAGCAGCCTCGGGACAGGGGGCCGCAACATTCAGTACTTC.

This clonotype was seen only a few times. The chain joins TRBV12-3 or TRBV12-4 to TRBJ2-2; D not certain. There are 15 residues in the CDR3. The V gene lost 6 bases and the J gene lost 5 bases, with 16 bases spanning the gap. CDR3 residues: CASRTRKYLTGELFF. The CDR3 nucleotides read TGTGCCAGCAGGACCCGGAAGTACCTTACCGGGGAGCTGTTTTTT.

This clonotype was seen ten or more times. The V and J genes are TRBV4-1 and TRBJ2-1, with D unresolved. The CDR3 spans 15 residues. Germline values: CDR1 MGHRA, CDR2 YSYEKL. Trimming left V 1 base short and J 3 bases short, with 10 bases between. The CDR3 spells CASSQVTYGYNEQFF. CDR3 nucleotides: TGCGCCAGCAGCCAAGTTACGTATGGCTACAATGAGCAGTTCTTC.

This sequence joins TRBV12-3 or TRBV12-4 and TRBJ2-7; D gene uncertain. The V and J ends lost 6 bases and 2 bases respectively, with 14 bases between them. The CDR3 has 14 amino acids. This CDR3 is CASSYAGGPYEQYF. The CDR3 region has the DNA TGTGCCAGCAGCTATGCCGGCGGACCCTACGAGCAGTACTTC.

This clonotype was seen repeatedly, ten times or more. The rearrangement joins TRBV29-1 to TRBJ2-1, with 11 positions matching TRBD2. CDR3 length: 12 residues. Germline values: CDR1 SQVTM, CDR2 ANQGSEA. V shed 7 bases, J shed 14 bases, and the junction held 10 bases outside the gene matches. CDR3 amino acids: CSARLAGYNEFF. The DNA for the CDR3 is TGCAGCGCTCGACTAGCGGGATACAATGAGTTCTTC.

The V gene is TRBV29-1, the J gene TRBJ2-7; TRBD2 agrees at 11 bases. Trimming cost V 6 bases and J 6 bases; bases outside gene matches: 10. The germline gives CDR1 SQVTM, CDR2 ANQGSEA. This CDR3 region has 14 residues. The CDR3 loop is CSVRGSGRAREQYF. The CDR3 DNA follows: TGCAGCGTGAGGGGTAGCGGGAGGGCGCGCGAGCAGTACTTC.

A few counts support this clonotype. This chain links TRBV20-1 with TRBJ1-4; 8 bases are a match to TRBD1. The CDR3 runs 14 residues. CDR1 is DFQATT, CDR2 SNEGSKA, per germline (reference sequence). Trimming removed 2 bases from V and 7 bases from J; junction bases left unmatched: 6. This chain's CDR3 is CSARKDRAREKLFF. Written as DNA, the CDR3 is TGCAGTGCTAGAAAGGACAGGGCACGTGAAAAACTGTTTTTT.

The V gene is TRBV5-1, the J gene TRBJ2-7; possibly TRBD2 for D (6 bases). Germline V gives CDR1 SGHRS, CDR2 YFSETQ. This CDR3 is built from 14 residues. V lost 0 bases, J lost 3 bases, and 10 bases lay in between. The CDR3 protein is CASSLGGNHYEQYF. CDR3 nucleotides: TGCGCCAGCAGCTTGGGCGGGAACCACTACGAGCAGTACTTC.

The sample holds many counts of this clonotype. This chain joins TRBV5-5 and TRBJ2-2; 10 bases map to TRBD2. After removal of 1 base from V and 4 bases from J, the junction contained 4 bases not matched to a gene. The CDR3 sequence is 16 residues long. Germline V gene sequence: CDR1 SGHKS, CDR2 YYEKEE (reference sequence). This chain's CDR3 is CASSLTSGIVTGELFF. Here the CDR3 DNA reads TGTGCCAGCAGCTTGACTAGCGGGATCGTCACCGGGGAGCTGTTTTTT.

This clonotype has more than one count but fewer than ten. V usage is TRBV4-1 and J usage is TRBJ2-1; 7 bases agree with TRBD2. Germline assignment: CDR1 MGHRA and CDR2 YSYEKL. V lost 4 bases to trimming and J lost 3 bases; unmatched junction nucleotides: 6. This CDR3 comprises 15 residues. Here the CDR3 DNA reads TGCGCCAGCAGCCCGGGGGGTGCAGTCTACAATGAGCAGTTCTTC. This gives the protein CASSPGGAVYNEQFF.

CDR3 residues: CAGAESGFETQYF. DNA for the CDR3: TGTGCCGGGGCAGAATCGGGTTTTGAGACCCAGTACTTC. The J gene is TRBJ2-5, the V gene TRBV7-6, with TRBD1 as a possible D gene (5 bases). The CDR3 contains 13 residues. Germline CDR1 and CDR2: SGHVS and FNYEAQ. Trimming stripped 11 bases from V and 5 bases from J, with 18 bases between.

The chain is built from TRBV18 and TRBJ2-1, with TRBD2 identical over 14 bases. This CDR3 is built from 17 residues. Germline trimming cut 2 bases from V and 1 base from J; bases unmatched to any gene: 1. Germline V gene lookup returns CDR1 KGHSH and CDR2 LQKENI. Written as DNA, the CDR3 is TGTGCCAGCTCACCAAGGACTAGCGGGAGGTCCTACAATGAGCAGTTCTTC. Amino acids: CASSPRTSGRSYNEQFF.

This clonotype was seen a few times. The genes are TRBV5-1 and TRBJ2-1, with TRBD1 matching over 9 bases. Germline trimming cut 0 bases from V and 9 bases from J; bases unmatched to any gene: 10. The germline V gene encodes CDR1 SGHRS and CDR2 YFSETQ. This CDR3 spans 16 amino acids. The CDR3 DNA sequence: TGCGCCAGCAGCTTGGAATCGACAGGGGGGTCTAGTGAGCAGTTCTTC. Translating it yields CASSLESTGGSSEQFF.

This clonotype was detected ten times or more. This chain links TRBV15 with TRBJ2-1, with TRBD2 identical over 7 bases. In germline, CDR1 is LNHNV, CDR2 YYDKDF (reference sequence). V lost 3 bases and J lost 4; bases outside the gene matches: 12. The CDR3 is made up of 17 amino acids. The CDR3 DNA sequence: TGTGCCACCAGCAGGAGGGGTCGAGGGAGGGCTTACAATGAGCAGTTCTTC. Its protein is CATSRRGRGRAYNEQFF.

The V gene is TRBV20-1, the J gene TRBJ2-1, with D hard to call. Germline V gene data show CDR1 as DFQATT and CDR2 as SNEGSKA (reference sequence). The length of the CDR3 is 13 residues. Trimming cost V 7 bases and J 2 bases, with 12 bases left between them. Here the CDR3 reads CSVATPPYNEQFF. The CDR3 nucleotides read TGCAGTGTAGCCACTCCCCCCTACAATGAGCAGTTCTTC.

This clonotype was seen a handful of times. DNA for the CDR3: TGTGCCAGCAGCTTAGTGCCGGACAGGGCTAAAGGCGGGGAGCTGTTTTTT. It specifies CASSLVPDRAKGGELFF. The chain recombines TRBV7-9 with TRBJ2-2, with TRBD1 identical over 8 bases. J was trimmed by 7 bases and V by 1 base; bases with no gene match: 11. This CDR3 has 17 amino acids. The germline V gene encodes CDR1 SEHNR and CDR2 FQNEAQ (reference sequence).

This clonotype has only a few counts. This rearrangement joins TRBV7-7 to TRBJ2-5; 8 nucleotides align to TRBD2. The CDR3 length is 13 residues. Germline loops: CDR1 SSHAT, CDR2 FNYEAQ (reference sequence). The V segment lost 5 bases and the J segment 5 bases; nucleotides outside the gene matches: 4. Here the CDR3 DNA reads TGTGCCAGCAGCCGACTAGCGCTTGAGACCCAGTACTTC. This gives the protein CASSRLALETQYF.

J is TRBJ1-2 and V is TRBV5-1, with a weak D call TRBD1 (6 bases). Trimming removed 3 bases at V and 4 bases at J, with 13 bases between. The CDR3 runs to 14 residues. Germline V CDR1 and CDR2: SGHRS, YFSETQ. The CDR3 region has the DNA TGCGCCAGCAGCTCAGGGGTGCATGGCTATGGCTACACCTTC. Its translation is CASSSGVHGYGYTF.

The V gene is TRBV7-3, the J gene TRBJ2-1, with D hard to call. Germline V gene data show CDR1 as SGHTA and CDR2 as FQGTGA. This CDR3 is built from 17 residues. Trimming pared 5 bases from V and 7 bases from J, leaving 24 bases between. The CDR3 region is CASSRIDPPGNGNEQFF. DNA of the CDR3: TGTGCCAGCAGCCGTATAGACCCTCCCGGAAATGGAAATGAGCAGTTCTTC.